Listed here is a single T cell receptor beta chain. Its antigen remains unidentified. This sample is part of a study of neoadjuvant anti-PD-1 for oral cavity cancer. Clones were read by immunoSEQ multiplex PCR, and TCRdb kept only the in-frame ones, dropping some. The sample shows tens of thousands of clones, approximately 82% of them seen only once. General study points: Non-responders to neoadjuvant nivolumab had significantly more clonal PBMC T cells than responders.

Stage II-IVA oral cavity squamous cell carcinoma was new and untreated by systemic or radiation therapy. Trimming removed 4 bases at V and 1 base at J, with 7 bases between. Germline V gives CDR1 MNHNS, CDR2 SASEGT. The CDR3 runs to 13 residues. The chain joins TRBV6-1 to TRBJ1-1; unclear D gene. The clonotype was recovered from a person aged 40 to 85 with oral cavity squamous cell carcinoma. The starting material was PBMCs, obtained before nivolumab (anti-PD-1) treatment. The CDR3 DNA reads TGTGCCAGCAGTGGATACTGGAACACTGAAGCTTTCTTT. Translation: CASSGYWNTEAFF.